This TCR beta chain was retrieved from a study of cytomegalovirus exposure and HLA in healthy donors. PCR involved 60 Vbeta and 13 Jbeta primers. Sequencing used immunoSEQ multiplex PCR; TCRdb keeps in-frame clones, though not all of them. Among 150,000 or so clones listed, around 77% were seen once. From germline, CDR1 is SGDLS and CDR2 YYNGEE. The V end lost 0 bases, the J end lost 6 bases, and 3 bases lay between the germline ends. CDR3 size: 12 residues. This chain links TRBV9 with TRBJ2-2; D unresolved. This TCR was sampled from a male donor in good health and CMV-seropositive. Sequenced sample: PBMCs. CDR3 bases: TGTGCCAGCAGCGTAGTATCCGGGGAGCTGTTTTTT. Translating it yields CASSVVSGELFF.